The clone carrying this T cell receptor beta chain was seen a handful of times. Its antigen is still unknown. A single base is all that separates this from a far larger clone, so a read error is likely. This specimen includes other DNA sequences encoding the same CDR3. The sequenced material, unsorted PBMC DNA, was run on ten immunoSEQ deep assay plates. Profiling relied on immunoSEQ multiplex PCR, and the TCRdb table lists in-frame clones only, not all of them. The sample consists of about 490,000 clones, more than 65% of them appearing once. This sample is drawn from a study of shared clonotypes between healthy human individuals. Study context: The donor group consisted of a couple of women and a few men, aged 18 to 49.

Study observations and caveats: Investigators collected only blood, and repertoires in tissues likely differ.

This CDR3 contains 13 residues. Germline lookup yields CDR1 SGHTA and CDR2 FQGNSA. This TCR was recovered from a woman in her thirties or forties in good health. Some clones in this sample may be carry-over from other donors' samples. The sequenced sample was PBMCs. The chain has TRBV7-2 and TRBJ1-5; D is uncertain. In nucleotides, the CDR3 is TGTGCTAGCAGCTCCTATTCCAATCAGCCCCAGCATTTT. Translating it yields CASSSYSNQPQHF.